Following are 19 T cell receptor beta chains from one sample sequenced in a study of T cell responses to AZD1222 COVID-19 vaccine listed by TCRdb under 2021. The intended sense of this specimen's time point label: about 28 days (+/-7) after the second vaccine dose. The method behind the library was the immunoSEQ multiplex PCR assay. TCRdb's version of the immuneACCESS table is confined to in-frame rearrangements and falls short of the full clone set. An unresolved V gene accounts for under half of the shortfall where checked; the remainder is of unknown origin. The sample contains over 100,000 clones, roughly 88% of them found a single time. The ten largest clonotypes hold around 1% of the sample. The source material was peripheral blood, sampled 28 days after the second AZD1222 dose. These receptors were obtained from an adult who received the AZD1222 COVID-19 vaccine.

This CDR3 is CSVTRDMNTEAFF. In DNA, the CDR3 is TGCAGCGTGACCAGGGACATGAACACTGAAGCTTTCTTT. This rearrangement joins TRBV29-1 to TRBJ1-1; possible D gene TRBD1, 6 bases. This CDR3 is built from 13 residues. Germline V gene lookup returns CDR1 SQVTM and CDR2 ANQGSEA. V lost 6 bases to trimming and J lost 0 bases, with 11 bases between them.

The chain uses TRBV29-1 and TRBJ2-2; D might be TRBD2 (6 bases). Per germline, CDR1 SQVTM and CDR2 ANQGSEA. Trimming took off 6 bases at V and 5 bases at J, with 10 bases between the two ends. The CDR3 runs to 12 residues. Written as DNA, the CDR3 is TGCAGCGTCACTCGGGGGACCGGGGAGCTGTTTTTT. Translated: CSVTRGTGELFF.

V gene TRBV27 combines with J gene TRBJ2-1; possible D gene TRBD2, 5 bases. Looked up from germline, CDR1 is MNHEY and CDR2 is SMNVEV (reference sequence). This CDR3 contains 11 residues. The V gene lost 9 bases and the J gene lost 9 bases, with 12 bases spanning the gap. The CDR3 here is CASIRGFEQFF. CDR3 bases: TGTGCCAGTATACGGGGATTTGAGCAGTTCTTC.

This sequence joins TRBV10-3 and TRBJ2-7; TRBD1 aligns across 10 bases. Germline-derived CDR1 and CDR2 are ENHRY and SYGVKD. The junction had 6 bases not matched to a gene; V was cut back by 4 bases and J by 6 bases. The CDR3 extends over 14 amino acids. The CDR3 reads CAISGDRGSGEQYF. The DNA of the CDR3 is TGTGCCATCAGTGGGGACAGGGGCAGCGGCGAGCAGTACTTC.

This clone appeared once. This chain uses TRBV7-3 with TRBJ2-3; D remains ambiguous. Germline V gives CDR1 SGHTA, CDR2 FQGTGA. The CDR3 extends over 13 amino acids. Between the trimmed V and J ends, which lost 5 bases and 5 bases, there was a span of 11 bases. This chain's CDR3 is CASSPGPVDTQYF. As DNA, the CDR3 is TGTGCCAGCAGCCCCGGGCCCGTAGATACGCAGTATTTT.

The chain couples TRBV7-9 to TRBJ1-4; maybe TRBD1 (5 bases). In germline, CDR1 is SEHNR, CDR2 FQNEAQ (reference sequence). Trimming removed 4 bases from V and 8 bases from J, with 11 bases in between. CDR3 length equals 13 residues. CDR3 sequence: CASSWPGREKLFF. CDR3 nucleotides: TGTGCCAGCAGCTGGCCGGGACGCGAAAAACTGTTTTTT.

V gene TRBV5-1 combines with J gene TRBJ2-3; D may match TRBD1 or TRBD2 (5 bases each). Trimming removed 5 bases at V and 4 bases at J, with 17 bases between. This CDR3 is built from 15 residues. CDR1 is SGHRS, CDR2 YFSETQ, per germline. DNA of the CDR3: TGCGCCAGCAGGCAGACACAACGGGGCGCAGATACGCAGTATTTT. Translated: CASRQTQRGADTQYF.

The chain carries TRBV9 and TRBJ1-6, with a possible D match to TRBD1 (6 bases). V dropped 0 bases and J dropped 7 bases, with 8 bases sitting between them. Germline CDR1 reads SGDLS; CDR2 reads YYNGEE. The CDR3 sequence is 14 residues long. The chain's CDR3 is CASSVAGANSPLHF. The CDR3 coding sequence is TGTGCCAGCAGCGTAGCAGGGGCCAATTCACCCCTCCACTTT.

The V and J genes are TRBV3-1 (or the pseudogene TRBV3-2) and TRBJ1-1; unclear D gene. Trimming cost V 0 bases and J 1 base, with 9 bases left between them. The germline V gene encodes CDR1 LGHDT and CDR2 YNNKEL (reference sequence). The CDR3 totals 15 residues. The CDR3 region is CASSQERSGNTEAFF. CDR3 in DNA: TGTGCCAGCAGCCAAGAAAGGTCGGGGAACACTGAAGCTTTCTTT.

The chain uses TRBV19 and TRBJ2-5; 8 bases are shared with TRBD2. The CDR3 loop spans 14 amino acids. Germline V gives CDR1 LNHDA, CDR2 SQIVND (reference sequence). V gave up 8 bases and J gave up 4 bases; unmatched junction bases: 9. CDR3 loop: CASRSGSNAETQYF. The CDR3 nucleotides read TGTGCCAGTCGCAGCGGGAGTAATGCAGAGACCCAGTACTTC. The full variable domain, completed using reference TRBV19 and TRBJ2-5, is DGGITQSPKYLFRKEGQNVTLSCEQNLNHDAMYWYRQDPGQGLRLIYYSQIVNDFQKGDIAEGYSVSREKKESFPLTVTSAQKNPTAFYLCASRSGSNAETQYFGPGTRLLVL.

This rearrangement joins TRBV4-1 to TRBJ2-5, with 10 bases matching TRBD2. V gave up 2 bases and J gave up 3 bases; unmatched junction bases: 3. The germline CDR1 and CDR2 sequences are MGHRA and YSYEKL. This CDR3 region has 15 residues. CDR3 DNA sequence: TGCGCCAGCAGCCAACGTGGACTAGCGGAAGAGACCCAGTACTTC. Translated: CASSQRGLAEETQYF.

The rearrangement links TRBV19 to TRBJ2-5; D ambiguous. The CDR3 is made up of 13 amino acids. V was shortened by 1 base and J by 5 bases, with 8 bases between the two germline ends. Germline V CDR1 and CDR2: LNHDA, SQIVND (reference sequence). DNA for the CDR3: TGTGCCAGTAGTATAGTGGTTCGTGAGACCCAGTACTTC. Encoded protein: CASSIVVRETQYF.

Points on this clone: Additional DNA sequences in this sample encode the identical CDR3. This chain uses TRBV5-1 with TRBJ1-2; D is uncertain. Germline V gives CDR1 SGHRS, CDR2 YFSETQ. The length of the CDR3 is 12 residues. Trimming removed 2 bases at V and 4 bases at J, with 6 bases between. CDR3 residues: CASSLVGYGYTF. The CDR3 DNA sequence: TGCGCCAGCAGCTTAGTTGGCTATGGCTACACCTTC.

This sequence joins TRBV7-3 and TRBJ2-3, with D possibly TRBD2 on 6 matching bases. The CDR3 contains 15 residues. The V end was cut by 5 bases, the J end by 8 bases, with 20 bases between. Looked up from germline, CDR1 is SGHTA and CDR2 is FQGTGA. The CDR3 loop is CASSPGGLSEVTQYF. The CDR3 DNA follows: TGTGCCAGCAGCCCTGGGGGACTCTCGGAAGTTACGCAGTATTTT.

The chain joins TRBV7-8 to TRBJ2-1; a possible D gene is TRBD1 (6 bases). Germline CDR1 and CDR2: SGHVS and FQNEAQ. Trimming stripped 3 bases from V and 0 bases from J, with 12 bases between. The CDR3 has 16 residues. This CDR3 is CASSFLGASSYNEQFF. The CDR3 DNA sequence: TGTGCCAGCAGCTTTTTGGGGGCTAGCTCCTACAATGAGCAGTTCTTC.

This clone was seen only once. V usage is TRBV2 and J usage is TRBJ2-7, with D unresolved. This CDR3 region has 13 residues. Germline CDR1 SNHLY, CDR2 FYNNEI. Trimming removed 0 bases at V and 7 bases at J, with 10 bases between. The CDR3: CASSEAYQGEQYF. CDR3 coding DNA: TGTGCCAGCAGTGAAGCATACCAAGGGGAGCAGTACTTC.

The chain is built from TRBV7-3 and TRBJ2-7, with D unresolved. With 6 bases removed from V and 2 bases from J, the gap between germline ends came to 11 bases. The CDR3 totals 13 residues. CDR1 is SGHTA and CDR2 is FQGTGA in the germline V gene. In DNA form, the CDR3 reads TGTGCCAGCAGTCGTGGAGTGGCCTACGAGCAGTACTTC. Protein sequence: CASSRGVAYEQYF. Together with reference TRBV7-3 and TRBJ2-7, the CDR3 gives the full variable domain: GAGVSQTPSNKVTEKGKYVELRCDPISGHTALYWYRQSLGQGPEFLIYFQGTGAADDSGLPNDRFFAVRPEGSVSTLKIQRTERGDSAVYLCASSRGVAYEQYFGPGTRLTVT.

The chain employs TRBV2 and TRBJ1-5, with 9 bases that match TRBD1. Germline V gene sequence: CDR1 SNHLY, CDR2 FYNNEI. CDR3 size: 14 residues. V lost 6 bases, J lost 5 bases, and 5 bases stayed unmatched. The CDR3 DNA is TGTGCCAGCAGCGGGACAGGGCCCTATCAGCCCCAGCATTTT. It codes for CASSGTGPYQPQHF.

The chain couples TRBV2 to TRBJ1-2; D might be TRBD1 (5 bases). The CDR3 totals 11 residues. From germline, CDR1 is SNHLY and CDR2 FYNNEI. Trimming stripped 3 bases from V and 11 bases from J, with 10 bases between. The CDR3 region is CASSEGLGYTF. The CDR3, as DNA: TGTGCCAGCAGTGAGGGACTAGGATACACCTTC.